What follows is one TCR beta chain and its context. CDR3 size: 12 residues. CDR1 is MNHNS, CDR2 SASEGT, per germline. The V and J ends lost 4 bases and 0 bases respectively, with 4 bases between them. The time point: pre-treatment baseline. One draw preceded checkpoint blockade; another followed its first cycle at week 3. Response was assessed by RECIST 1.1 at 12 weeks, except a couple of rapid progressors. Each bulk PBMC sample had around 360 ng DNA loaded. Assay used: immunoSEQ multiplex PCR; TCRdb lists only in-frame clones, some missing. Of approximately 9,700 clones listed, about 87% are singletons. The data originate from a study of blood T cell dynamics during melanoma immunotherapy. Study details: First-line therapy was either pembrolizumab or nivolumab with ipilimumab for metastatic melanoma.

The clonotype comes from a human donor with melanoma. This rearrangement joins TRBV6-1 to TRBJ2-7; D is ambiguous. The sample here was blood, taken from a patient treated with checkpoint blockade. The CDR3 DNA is TGTGCCAGCAGTGTTAACTCCTACGAGCAGTACGTC. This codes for CASSVNSYEQYV.